These T cell receptor beta chains were read from a single sample in a study of T cell responses to AZD1222 COVID-19 vaccine. The repertoire was sequenced with immunoSEQ multiplex PCR; TCRdb's copy has only in-frame clones and lacks some. Among about 130,000 clones, approximately 85% were seen once, and the ten largest hold around 8.3%. The sequenced sample was peripheral blood, obtained 28 days after the second dose of the MenACWY control vaccine. The receptors shown here come from an adult who received the MenACWY meningococcal vaccine as a control. The CDR3 runs from the conserved cysteine through the conserved F or W. A D gene is named only where the DNA matches it firmly. Size is stated for part of the rows, as once, few or many counts, or as a class when the clone is expanded.

V gene,clone size,D gene,J gene,CDR3 DNA,CDR3 protein
TRBV2,once,-,TRBJ1-1,TGTGCCAGCAGCGGGATAGGGGGGCAGACTGAAGCTTTCTTT,CASSGIGGQTEAFF
TRBV7-5,-,-,TRBJ2-7,TGTGCCAGAAGTCCCGCGGGACAGAACCATACTCCCTACGAGCAGTACTTC,CARSPAGQNHTPYEQYF
TRBV18,-,-,TRBJ1-6,TGTGCCAGCTCACCAGTTTCAGTGAGCTCCTATAATTCACCCCTCCACTTT,CASSPVSVSSYNSPLHF
TRBV29-1,-,-,TRBJ2-1,TGCAGCGTTCCGTCCAGGGCTTTGAATGAGCAGTTCTTC,CSVPSRALNEQFF
TRBV6-1,many,TRBD2,TRBJ2-3,TGTGCCAGCAGTGAGGTAGCGGGAGCGACAGATACGCAGTATTTT,CASSEVAGATDTQYF
TRBV24-1,-,-,TRBJ2-3,TGTGCCACCAGTGATCCTCATAGCACAGATACGCAGTATTTT,CATSDPHSTDTQYF
TRBV10-3,-,-,TRBJ2-1,TGTGCCATCAGCGACGGAGGCTACAATGAGCAGTTCTTC,CAISDGGYNEQFF
TRBV3-1/TRBV3-2,-,-,TRBJ2-7,TGTGCCAGCAGCCAAGCAGCTGGGAGTGCGGACGAGCAGTACTTC,CASSQAAGSADEQYF
TRBV19,-,TRBD1,TRBJ2-5,TGTGCCAGTAGTCTCCAACCCGGGACAGGGATGGAGACCCAGTACTTC,CASSLQPGTGMETQYF
TRBV24-1,-,TRBD1,TRBJ2-3,TGTGCCACCAGTGACAGGGGGCCCCCAGATACGCAGTATTTT,CATSDRGPPDTQYF
TRBV5-1,-,TRBD2,TRBJ2-1,TGCGCCACTTCCCTCATGGGGGGGGACAATGAGCAGTTCTTC,CATSLMGGDNEQFF
TRBV18,-,-,TRBJ2-6,TGTGCCAGCTCACCGTCGACATTTGGGGCCAACGTCCTGACTTTC,CASSPSTFGANVLTF
TRBV12-3/TRBV12-4,-,-,TRBJ1-1,TGTGCCAGCAGTTTAGTCGTGAGCACTGAAGCTTTCTTT,CASSLVVSTEAFF
TRBV30,-,TRBD1,TRBJ1-5,TGTGCCTGGAGTAGAGGACAGGGCAATCAGCCCCAGCATTTT,CAWSRGQGNQPQHF
TRBV5-1,once,-,TRBJ2-3,TGCGCCAGCAGCTTTGGACAGAGCACAGATACGCAGTATTTT,CASSFGQSTDTQYF
TRBV28,-,-,TRBJ1-2,TGTGCCAGCACCGTCCCCCCCGATGGCTACACCTTC,CASTVPPDGYTF
TRBV6-5,-,-,TRBJ1-5,TGTGCCAGCAGTTACCAGTCCGCGGGGAATCAGCCCCAGCATTTT,CASSYQSAGNQPQHF
TRBV19,-,-,TRBJ1-2,TGTGCCGCCGGGGTGTTGGGCCATGGCTACACCTTC,CAAGVLGHGYTF
TRBV7-9,-,-,TRBJ1-4,TGTGCCAGCAGCTTAGACTTTGGGGGTTCTAATGAAAAACTGTTTTTT,CASSLDFGGSNEKLFF
TRBV12-5,-,-,TRBJ1-4,TGTGCTAGTGGTTTGACGTTAACTAATGAAAAACTGTTTTTT,CASGLTLTNEKLFF
TRBV7-3,-,-,TRBJ2-2,TGTGCCAGCAGCTCCACGATCGCCGGGGAGCTGTTTTTT,CASSSTIAGELFF
TRBV10-3,once,-,TRBJ1-4,TGTGCCATCAGTGAGTCGCGTGAAAAACTGTTTTTT,CAISESREKLFF
TRBV9,-,TRBD1,TRBJ1-1,TGTGCCAGCAGCGTAGATCAGGGGGGGTACACTGAAGCTTTCTTT,CASSVDQGGYTEAFF
TRBV21-1,-,-,TRBJ1-1,TGTGCCAGCAGCAGCTCCTCACCCCGGGACGAGAACACTGAAGCTTTCTTT,CASSSSSPRDENTEAFF
TRBV5-1,-,-,TRBJ1-1,TGCGCCAGCAGCTTAAACTCGGGGGGAACTGAAGCTTTCTTT,CASSLNSGGTEAFF
TRBV2,-,-,TRBJ1-4,TGTGCCAGCAGTAGGGGCCCGGGAGAAAAACTGTTTTTT,CASSRGPGEKLFF
TRBV7-8,-,-,TRBJ2-2,TGTGCCAGCAGCTTCGATAGGTGGGGAGCGGTCGGGGAGCTGTTTTTT,CASSFDRWGAVGELFF